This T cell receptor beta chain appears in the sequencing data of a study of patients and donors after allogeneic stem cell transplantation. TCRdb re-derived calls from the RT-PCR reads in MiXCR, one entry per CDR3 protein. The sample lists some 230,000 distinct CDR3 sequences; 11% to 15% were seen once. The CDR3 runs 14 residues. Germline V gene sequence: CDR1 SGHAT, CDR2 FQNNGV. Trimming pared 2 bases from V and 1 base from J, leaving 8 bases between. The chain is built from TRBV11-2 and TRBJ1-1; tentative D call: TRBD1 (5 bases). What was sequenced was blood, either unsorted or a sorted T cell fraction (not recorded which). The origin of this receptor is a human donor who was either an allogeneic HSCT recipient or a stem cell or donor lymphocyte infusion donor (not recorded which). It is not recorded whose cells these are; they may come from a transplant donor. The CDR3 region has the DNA TGTGCCAGCAGCTTACTTGGGGCGAACACTGAAGCTTTCTTT. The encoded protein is CASSLLGANTEAFF.